This TCR beta chain was obtained from a study of beta chain features in type 1 diabetes. Study-level findings and limits: The VDJ junctions of type 1 diabetes patients carried fewer insertions and more deletions. People with Type 1 diabetes carried modestly yet significantly shorter TCRB CDR3s in all four CD4+ subsets.

The authors reverse transcribed all of the isolated RNA, so sequencing captured expressed TCRB transcripts. Regulatory, naive and central memory T cell samples averaged approximately 3.3 million reads. This table comes from immunoSEQ multiplex PCR, and its TCRdb copy is limited to in-frame clones, with some not included. The data contain 25,000 to 35,000 clones, less than 70% of them singletons. This CDR3 has 14 amino acids. With V trimmed by 0 bases and J by 5 bases, 4 bases remained unmatched. CDR1 and CDR2 (germline): SGHRS, YFSETQ. Details on this clone: Its antigen is unknown.

The chain carries TRBV5-1 and TRBJ1-1, with TRBD1 identical over 7 bases. The source of this sequence is a woman in her 30s with type 1 diabetes. Sequenced material: Tregs from blood. The CDR3 spells CASSLAGQATEAFF. CDR3 nucleotide sequence: TGCGCCAGCAGCTTGGCCGGACAGGCGACTGAAGCTTTCTTT.